The sample holds a few counts of the clone carrying this T cell receptor beta chain. Germline CDR1 reads MDHEN; CDR2 reads SYDVKM. V gave up 6 bases and J gave up 9 bases; unmatched junction bases: 12. The CDR3 extends over 14 amino acids. These data are taken from a study of blood T cell repertoires in COVID-19. As processed by the authors: Amplified reference gene primers provided the basis for estimating nucleated cell counts. Data came from immunoSEQ multiplex PCR; TCRdb stores just in-frame clones and leaves some out. D and trimming were read from the DNA, whereas the V and J calls and clone size are those reported in that table. This table holds around 100,000 clones, approximately 89% found once.

The sample comprised peripheral blood. This sequence joins TRBV28 and TRBJ1-2; 8 bases are a match to TRBD1. This receptor was identified in a human donor with acute or convalescent COVID-19. The donor label of this sample is uncertain. CDR3 coding DNA: TGTGCCAGCAGCGCGGGACAGGCTCCGGTTCGCTACACCTTC. It is translated as CASSAGQAPVRYTF.